These 32 T cell receptor beta chains were all obtained from the same sample, sequenced in a study of T cell repertoires in cytomegalovirus infection. MiXCR was run by TCRdb on the reads, yielding one entry per CDR3 protein. The sample holds about 500,000 distinct CDR3 sequences, 30% to 40% seen once. No cognate antigen is known for these TCRs. The sequencing here drew on cultured PBMCs, taken from culture after CMV antigen stimulation. These TCRs come from a human donor in good health (CMV status not recorded). Some clones in this sample may be carry-over from other donors' samples.

The V and J genes are TRBV19 and TRBJ2-1, with 7 bases that match TRBD1. CDR1 is LNHDA, CDR2 SQIVND, per germline (reference sequence). This CDR3 spans 16 amino acids. Trimming took 4 bases from V and 0 from J; bases not matched to a gene: 6. CDR3 amino acids: CASSKETGSSYNEQFF. Here the CDR3 DNA reads TGTGCCAGTAGTAAGGAGACAGGGAGCTCCTACAATGAGCAGTTCTTC.

This clonotype has just a few counts. The rearrangement links TRBV20-1 to TRBJ1-1; 8 nucleotides agree with TRBD1. This CDR3 spans 13 amino acids. V trimming: 5 bases; J trimming: 4 bases; junction bases outside the gene matches: 6. Germline lookup yields CDR1 DFQATT and CDR2 SNEGSKA (reference sequence). DNA for the CDR3: TGCAGTGCTCCAGGGGGCGGGGGCACTGAAGCTTTCTTT. It encodes CSAPGGGGTEAFF.

The sample holds a few counts of this clonotype. V and J are TRBV6-2 or TRBV6-3 and TRBJ2-7, with D unclear. Germline values: CDR1 MNHEY, CDR2 SVGEGT. This CDR3 region has 15 residues. The germline V and J ends were trimmed by 0 bases and 2 bases, with 11 bases remaining between them. The CDR3 is CASSYSTSTTYEQYF. CDR3 bases: TGTGCCAGCAGTTACTCGACATCAACAACCTACGAGCAGTACTTC.

This clonotype has just a few counts. The chain couples TRBV19 to TRBJ2-7; D is perhaps TRBD1 (6 bases). V lost 6 bases and J 5 bases, leaving 23 bases between the germline ends. This CDR3 spans 16 amino acids. The germline V gene has CDR1 LNHDA and CDR2 SQIVND (reference sequence). The CDR3 DNA reads TGTGCCAGTAGATACGGAACAGGGTCCGTTTACGACGAGCAGTACTTC. This translates into CASRYGTGSVYDEQYF.

This clonotype was observed a few times. This sequence joins TRBV28 and TRBJ2-5; the match to TRBD1 covers 8 bases. This CDR3 contains 16 residues. In germline, CDR1 is MDHEN, CDR2 SYDVKM. V lost 6 bases to trimming and J lost 4 bases; unmatched junction nucleotides: 13. The CDR3 DNA follows: TGTGCCAGCAGCCCCCGAGGGCGCAGGGGGCTAGAGACCCAGTACTTC. Translating it yields CASSPRGRRGLETQYF.

The chain carries TRBV5-6 and TRBJ2-1; D is possibly TRBD1 or TRBD2 (5 bases each). The germline CDR1 and CDR2 sequences are SGHDT and YYEEEE. Trimming removed 2 bases at V and 6 bases at J, with 15 bases between. The CDR3 length is 15 residues. DNA of the CDR3: TGTGCCAGCAGCTTCAGGGAGATTGGGATCAATGAGCAGTTCTTC. This gives the protein CASSFREIGINEQFF.

V and J are TRBV6-2 or TRBV6-3 and TRBJ2-1; 7 bases line up with TRBD1. Trimming cost V 6 bases and J 0 bases; bases outside gene matches: 11. This CDR3 comprises 17 residues. CDR1 and CDR2 from the germline V gene are MNHEY and SVGEGT. DNA for the CDR3: TGTGCCAGCAGACCGTCGACAGGGACCCGCTCCTACAATGAGCAGTTCTTC. This codes for CASRPSTGTRSYNEQFF.

The gene calls are TRBV7-9 and TRBJ2-1, with 14 bases that match TRBD2. The trim removed 4 bases at V and 5 bases at J, leaving 10 bases unmatched. The CDR3 runs to 18 residues. The germline V gene has CDR1 SEHNR and CDR2 FQNEAQ (reference sequence). The CDR3 loop reads CASSSVPGLAGAHNEQFF. CDR3 DNA: TGTGCCAGCAGCTCGGTCCCGGGACTAGCGGGAGCCCACAATGAGCAGTTCTTC.

The chain employs TRBV7-6 and TRBJ2-7; D remains ambiguous. The CDR3 is made up of 15 amino acids. Germline-derived CDR1 and CDR2 are SGHVS and FNYEAQ. V lost 5 bases to trimming and J lost 4 bases, with 18 bases between them. Written as DNA, the CDR3 is TGTGCCAGCAGCCTCCACCCACAGCCCCAATACGAGCAGTACTTC. Translation: CASSLHPQPQYEQYF.

Only a few counts were recorded for this clonotype. This chain connects TRBV6-5 to TRBJ1-3, with D perhaps matching TRBD1 (5 bases). This CDR3 is 14 amino acids long. Deletions cut 0 bases from V and 3 bases from J, with 6 bases between. CDR1 is MNHEY, CDR2 SVGAGI, per germline. The CDR3 region has the DNA TGTGCCAGCAGTTACTCAGGGGTTGGAAACACCATATATTTT. It encodes CASSYSGVGNTIYF.

As DNA, the CDR3 is TGTGCCAGCAGGCCGGGACAGCAAGCCTACGAGCAGTACTTC. Its protein product is CASRPGQQAYEQYF. The gene calls are TRBV28 and TRBJ2-7; TRBD1 aligns across 7 bases. The CDR3 loop spans 14 amino acids. Germline V gives CDR1 MDHEN, CDR2 SYDVKM. The trim removed 6 bases at V and 2 bases at J, leaving 7 bases unmatched.

The chain couples TRBV25-1 to TRBJ2-2; the match to TRBD1 covers 9 bases. Trimming cost V 5 bases and J 4 bases; bases outside gene matches: 8. The germline V gene has CDR1 MGHDK and CDR2 SYGVNS. The CDR3 sequence is 16 residues long. CDR3: CASSWTGVKSTGELFF. In DNA, the CDR3 is TGTGCCAGCAGTTGGACAGGGGTCAAGAGCACCGGGGAGCTGTTTTTT. Filled out from reference TRBV25-1 and TRBJ2-2, the complete variable domain reads EADIYQTPRYLVIGTGKKITLECSQTMGHDKMYWYQQDPGMELHLIHYSYGVNSTEKGDLSSESTVSRIRTEHFPLTLESARPSHTSQYLCASSWTGVKSTGELFFGEGSRLTVL.

This clonotype was seen a handful of times. This rearrangement joins TRBV4-1 to TRBJ1-5, with D possibly being TRBD1 (6 bases). The CDR3 covers 16 residues. The V end lost 1 base, the J end lost 1 base, and 11 bases lay between the germline ends. Germline V lookup: CDR1 MGHRA, CDR2 YSYEKL. The CDR3 DNA sequence: TGCGCCAGCAGCCAAGCCCGGACAGCGAGCAATCAGCCCCAGCATTTT. Its translation is CASSQARTASNQPQHF.

The chain recombines TRBV28 with TRBJ2-7; D might be TRBD1 (6 bases). The CDR3 runs to 14 residues. CDR1 MDHEN and CDR2 SYDVKM come from the germline V gene. V lost 4 bases and J 2 bases, leaving 12 bases between the germline ends. CDR3 DNA sequence: TGTGCCAGCAGTTGGGCTACAGGGCCCTACGAGCAGTACTTC. This codes for CASSWATGPYEQYF.

The chain is built from TRBV7-2 and TRBJ2-1; a possible D gene is TRBD2 (6 bases). The CDR3 consists of 13 residues. The germline CDR1 and CDR2 sequences are SGHTA and FQGNSA. With 5 bases removed from V and 7 bases from J, the gap between germline ends came to 12 bases. CDR3 residues: CASSGKAGNEQFF. CDR3 sequence (DNA): TGTGCCAGCAGCGGCAAGGCGGGAAATGAGCAGTTCTTC.

The chain carries TRBV7-2 and TRBJ2-5, with D perhaps assigned TRBD1 or TRBD2 (6 bases each). Germline V gene data show CDR1 as SGHTA and CDR2 as FQGNSA. The CDR3 loop spans 16 amino acids. The ends were cut back, 5 bases at V and 2 bases at J, with 18 bases in the middle. DNA of the CDR3: TGTGCCAGCAGCAGCCTCGGAGGAGGGACACAAGAGACCCAGTACTTC. Amino acid sequence: CASSSLGGGTQETQYF.

This clonotype occurred a few times. The chain joins TRBV24-1 to TRBJ2-5, with 10 bases fitting TRBD1. CDR3 length: 17 residues. V lost 0 bases and J lost 2; bases outside the gene matches: 5. Germline CDR1 and CDR2: KGHDR and SFDVKD. CDR3 in amino acids: CATSDLPGTGDQETQYF. CDR3 in DNA: TGTGCCACCAGTGATTTGCCGGGGACAGGGGATCAAGAGACCCAGTACTTC.

Note on this clonotype: Sequence at one end of the junction differs from germline and may be a read error. The chain employs TRBV7-6 and TRBJ1-3; D might be TRBD1 (5 bases). The germline CDR1 and CDR2 sequences are SGHVS and FNYEAQ. The CDR3 loop spans 17 amino acids. The CDR3 reads CASSLARGASSGSTIYF. DNA of the CDR3: TGTGCCAGCAGCTTAGCGCGAGGGGCCTCCTCTGGAAGCACCATATATTTT.

Points on this clonotype: One end of the junction fails to match germline, which may point to a read error. The J gene is TRBJ2-2, the V gene TRBV11-3, with D tentatively TRBD1 (6 bases). This CDR3 is 15 amino acids long. Per germline, CDR1 SGHNT and CDR2 YENEEA. The DNA for the CDR3 is TGTGTCAGCAGCTTCGGACAGCCCGGGGACGGGGAGCTGTTTTTT. Protein sequence: CVSSFGQPGDGELFF.

This clonotype occurred a few times. This rearrangement joins TRBV7-2 to TRBJ1-1, with D possibly matching TRBD1 (6 bases). The V gene's germline CDR1 is SGHTA and CDR2 FQGNSA. The ends were cut back, 5 bases at V and 11 bases at J, with 27 bases in the middle. The CDR3 runs to 16 residues. DNA of the CDR3: TGTGCCAGCAGCCCCTCTCTAAGACCTACCGGGGGCGACGCTTTCTTT. It specifies CASSPSLRPTGGDAFF.

This chain joins TRBV10-3 and TRBJ1-6; 8 bases agree with TRBD1. Losses at the gene ends were 6 bases for V and 9 bases for J; bases not matched to a gene: 10. The germline gives CDR1 ENHRY, CDR2 SYGVKD. There are 15 residues in the CDR3. The CDR3 DNA follows: TGTGCCATCAGCGGACAGGGAGGGAGGGGTTCACCCCTCCACTTT. Protein: CAISGQGGRGSPLHF.

This clonotype was detected ten times or more. This chain uses TRBV7-2 with TRBJ1-5; 11 nucleotides match TRBD1. Germline V gene lookup returns CDR1 SGHTA and CDR2 FQGNSA. The CDR3 is made up of 16 amino acids. The V gene end was trimmed by 1 base and the J gene end by 6 bases; junction bases not matched to a gene: 5. CDR3 sequence reads: CASSLVGQGAFQPQHF. CDR3 DNA: TGTGCCAGCAGCTTAGTAGGACAGGGGGCTTTTCAGCCCCAGCATTTT.

The rearrangement joins TRBV13 to TRBJ2-1, with D perhaps TRBD2 (6 bases). Germline V lookup: CDR1 PRHDT, CDR2 FYEKMQ (reference sequence). There are 16 residues in the CDR3. The V gene lost 5 bases and the J gene lost 5 bases, with 19 bases spanning the gap. CDR3 protein: CASSGEVVAEDNEQFF. The CDR3 DNA follows: TGTGCCAGCAGCGGAGAAGTAGTAGCGGAGGACAATGAGCAGTTCTTC.

Concerning this clonotype: At one end the junction does not follow the germline gene, possibly because of a read error. The chain couples TRBV7-2 to TRBJ2-7; 10 bases line up with TRBD2. The CDR3 contains 15 residues. Germline V CDR1 and CDR2: SGHTA, FQGNSA. CDR3 nucleotide sequence: TGTGCCAGCAGCCATCGGACTAGCGGTCTCTACGAGAAGTACTTC. Protein sequence: CASSHRTSGLYEKYF.

The chain carries TRBV27 and TRBJ2-3; the D call may be TRBD1 or TRBD2 (6 bases each). In germline, CDR1 is MNHEY, CDR2 SMNVEV (reference sequence). This CDR3 is 13 amino acids long. Trimming removed 6 bases at V and 1 base at J, with 8 bases between. CDR3 residues: CASRRGRTDTQYF. DNA of the CDR3: TGTGCCAGCAGACGGGGGCGCACAGATACGCAGTATTTT.

The chain uses TRBV11-1 and TRBJ2-1, with D perhaps TRBD2 (6 bases). The CDR3 has 14 amino acids. V lost 2 bases to trimming and J lost 6 bases, with 11 bases between them. Per the germline V gene, CDR1 is SGHAT and CDR2 is FQDESV (reference sequence). The CDR3 nucleotides are TGTGCCAGCAGCTTAAATTCGGGACTCAATGAGCAGTTCTTC. Translated, it gives CASSLNSGLNEQFF.

This clonotype has just a few counts. This chain's CDR3 is CASSLEDRGGTEAFF. CDR3 bases: TGTGCCAGCAGCTTGGAGGACAGGGGAGGTACTGAAGCTTTCTTT. This chain connects TRBV5-8 to TRBJ1-1; 9 bases agree with TRBD1. Trimming took 0 bases from V and 5 from J; bases not matched to a gene: 5. The CDR3 covers 15 residues. In germline, CDR1 is SGHTS, CDR2 YDEGEE.

This clonotype was counted at least ten times. The J gene is TRBJ1-2, the V gene TRBV20-1, with D hard to call. Trimming cost V 3 bases and J 3 bases, with 11 bases left between them. The CDR3 totals 13 residues. CDR1 is DFQATT and CDR2 is SNEGSKA in the germline V gene (reference sequence). The CDR3 sequence: CSASRQKYYGYTF. The CDR3 DNA reads TGCAGTGCTAGCCGGCAGAAGTACTATGGCTACACCTTC.

The rearrangement uses TRBV20-1 and TRBJ2-3; 7 nucleotides line up with TRBD1. Germline CDR1 reads DFQATT; CDR2 reads SNEGSKA (reference sequence). The ends lost 3 bases at V and 7 bases at J; junction bases unmatched: 22. The CDR3 runs to 18 residues. The CDR3 coding sequence is TGCAGTGCTAGCAACACAGGGGCTTTGGGGAGCGCTCGGAATACGCAGTATTTT. It codes for CSASNTGALGSARNTQYF.

The chain carries TRBV7-9 and TRBJ1-2; 8 bases map to TRBD1. V gave up 3 bases and J gave up 2 bases; unmatched junction bases: 5. There are 15 residues in the CDR3. CDR1 is SEHNR and CDR2 is FQNEAQ in the germline V gene (reference sequence). Here the CDR3 reads CASSFSRGRNYGYTF. The CDR3 DNA is TGTGCCAGCAGCTTTAGCAGGGGGCGGAACTATGGCTACACCTTC.

The chain joins TRBV2 to TRBJ1-3, with a possible D match to TRBD1 (6 bases). Per the germline V gene, CDR1 is SNHLY and CDR2 is FYNNEI. Trimming pared 5 bases from V and 3 bases from J, leaving 14 bases between. CDR3 length equals 15 residues. CDR3 sequence (DNA): TGTGCCAGCAGTCAACAGGGCAGGGGTGGAAACACCATATATTTT. Encoded protein: CASSQQGRGGNTIYF.

The chain recombines TRBV30 with TRBJ2-5; tentative D call: TRBD1 (6 bases). Germline V gene data show CDR1 as GTSNPN and CDR2 as SVGIG (reference sequence). Trimming took 7 bases from V and 2 from J, leaving 14 bases between them. CDR3 length: 13 amino acids. The DNA of the CDR3 is TGTGCCTACTCAAGGGACATACAAGAGACCCAGTACTTC. Its protein product is CAYSRDIQETQYF.